Shown below are 30 T cell receptor beta chains from a single sample sequenced in a study of shared clonotypes between healthy human individuals. CD45RO-negative cells were positively selected for CCR7, leaving out terminally differentiated effector memory CD45RA+ cells. Some clones are missing from TCRdb's copy, which holds only in-frame ones; the method was immunoSEQ multiplex PCR. The sample holds around 550,000 clones; approximately 96% are singletons and the top ten take approximately 0.11%. Sample: naive CD8+ T cells sorted from blood. The source of these receptors is a woman aged 25 to 45 in good health.

V is TRBV28 and J is TRBJ2-7; the match to TRBD2 covers 7 bases. CDR1 and CDR2 from the germline V gene are MDHEN and SYDVKM. This CDR3 region has 14 residues. Trimming cost V 6 bases and J 6 bases; bases outside gene matches: 11. The CDR3 nucleotides are TGTGCCAGCAGACTAGCGTACGGCCTCTCCGAGCAGTACTTC. This encodes CASRLAYGLSEQYF.

The chain joins TRBV2 to TRBJ2-7, with 8 bases fitting TRBD1. CDR3 length: 15 residues. Germline trimming cut 3 bases from V and 5 bases from J; bases unmatched to any gene: 9. From germline, CDR1 is SNHLY and CDR2 FYNNEI. CDR3 bases: TGTGCCAGCAGTGATATGAGGGGACAGGACCACGAGCAGTACTTC. This sequence encodes CASSDMRGQDHEQYF. Combining the CDR3 with reference TRBV2 and TRBJ2-7 gives the whole variable domain EPEVTQTPSHQVTQMGQEVILRCVPISNHLYFYWYRQILGQKVEFLVSFYNNEISEKSEIFDDQFSVERPDGSNFTLKIRSTKLEDSAMYFCASSDMRGQDHEQYFGPGTRLTVT.

V usage is TRBV9 and J usage is TRBJ2-3; D perhaps matches TRBD2 (6 bases). The CDR3 has 15 amino acids. V dropped 1 base and J dropped 5 bases, with 14 bases sitting between them. CDR1 and CDR2 from the germline V gene are SGDLS and YYNGEE. The CDR3, as DNA: TGTGCCAGCAGCGTATCCGGGAGTGAAGGAGATACGCAGTATTTT. It specifies CASSVSGSEGDTQYF.

The rearrangement joins TRBV2 to TRBJ2-7; no firm D call. The CDR3 is 14 amino acids. From germline, CDR1 is SNHLY and CDR2 FYNNEI. V lost 3 bases and J 3 bases, leaving 12 bases between the germline ends. CDR3 bases: TGTGCCAGCAGTGAGTTTGTAGCATTCTACGAGCAGTACTTC. Encoded protein: CASSEFVAFYEQYF. Supplemented by reference TRBV2 and TRBJ2-7, the full variable domain reads EPEVTQTPSHQVTQMGQEVILRCVPISNHLYFYWYRQILGQKVEFLVSFYNNEISEKSEIFDDQFSVERPDGSNFTLKIRSTKLEDSAMYFCASSEFVAFYEQYFGPGTRLTVT.

This clone was detected only once. This same CDR3 is encoded by further DNA sequences in the sample. The chain employs TRBV27 and TRBJ2-1; D remains ambiguous. The CDR3 consists of 14 residues. The ends were cut back, 5 bases at V and 4 bases at J, with 12 bases in the middle. Germline V CDR1 and CDR2: MNHEY, SMNVEV (reference sequence). The CDR3 sequence is CASSPGSSYNEQFF. Here the CDR3 DNA reads TGTGCCAGCAGTCCGGGTTCCTCTTACAATGAGCAGTTCTTC.

The chain has TRBV27 and TRBJ2-5; TRBD1 matches at 9 bases. The J call could be wrong; TRBJ2-7 is a better fit for the DNA end. CDR3 length: 17 residues. Germline CDR1 and CDR2: MNHEY and SMNVEV (reference sequence). The CDR3 loop is CASSPYGQGTEWNEQYF. The CDR3 DNA sequence: TGTGCCAGCAGTCCATATGGACAGGGGACGGAGTGGAACGAGCAGTACTTC.

The CDR3 DNA reads as TGCAGCGTTGAAGATGTGCGGGGGAGCTCCTACAATGAGCAGTTCTTC. As protein: CSVEDVRGSSYNEQFF. This chain joins TRBV29-1 and TRBJ2-1; 7 bases map to TRBD2. This CDR3 has 16 amino acids. After removal of 0 bases from V and 0 bases from J, the junction contained 5 bases not matched to a gene. The germline V gene has CDR1 SQVTM and CDR2 ANQGSEA.

The rearrangement links TRBV27 to TRBJ2-1; 7 nucleotides match TRBD2. V shed 5 bases and J 6 bases; nucleotides not matched to a gene: 7. The germline gives CDR1 MNHEY, CDR2 SMNVEV (reference sequence). This CDR3 spans 14 amino acids. The DNA for the CDR3 is TGTGCCAGCAGTATCCGGGACTACCGCAATGAGCAGTTCTTC. The encoded protein is CASSIRDYRNEQFF.

This clone has only a few counts. V is TRBV19 and J is TRBJ2-7; TRBD1 is a possible D gene (6 bases). This CDR3 has 13 residues. With 5 bases removed from V and 0 bases from J, the gap between germline ends came to 8 bases. Germline V gene data show CDR1 as LNHDA and CDR2 as SQIVND (reference sequence). CDR3 DNA: TGTGCCAGTAGTGGACAGTCCTCCTACGAGCAGTACTTC. This gives the protein CASSGQSSYEQYF.

The J gene is TRBJ1-1, the V gene TRBV6-1; D possibly corresponds to TRBD1 (5 bases). CDR1 and CDR2 from the germline V gene are MNHNS and SASEGT. V was clipped by 4 bases and J by 7 bases, with 16 bases between them. This CDR3 contains 14 residues. DNA of the CDR3: TGTGCCAGCAGTGCAGGGCTAGCAGTTGGTGAAGCTTTCTTT. Its translation: CASSAGLAVGEAFF.

The chain joins TRBV5-1 to TRBJ2-7; 12 nucleotides match TRBD1. Per germline, CDR1 SGHRS and CDR2 YFSETQ. Trimming at V came to 0 bases and at J to 5 bases, leaving 18 bases not matched to a gene. CDR3 length: 20 residues. CDR3 DNA sequence: TGCGCCAGCAGCTTGGCCGACGGGACAGGGGGCACCCTGTGGGGGGACGAGCAGTACTTC. Residues: CASSLADGTGGTLWGDEQYF.

The V call is TRBV9, the J call TRBJ2-7; 12 positions agree with TRBD2. Losses at the gene ends were 4 bases for V and 6 bases for J; bases not matched to a gene: 11. The length of the CDR3 is 16 residues. Looked up from germline, CDR1 is SGDLS and CDR2 is YYNGEE. Written as DNA, the CDR3 is TGTGCCAGCAGCTCCGTCGCTAGCGGGAGGGCCGTCGAGCAGTACTTC. Its protein product is CASSSVASGRAVEQYF. Using reference TRBV9 and TRBJ2-7 for the parts outside the CDR3, the full variable domain is DSGVTQTPKHLITATGQRVTLRCSPRSGDLSVYWYQQSLDQGLQFLIQYYNGEERAKGNILERFSAQQFPDLHSELNLSSLELGDSALYFCASSSVASGRAVEQYFGPGTRLTVT.

This clone showed up just once. The V and J genes are TRBV27 and TRBJ2-1, with TRBD2 matching 7 bases. Per germline, CDR1 MNHEY and CDR2 SMNVEV (reference sequence). V lost 8 bases, J lost 4 bases, and 11 bases stayed unmatched. The CDR3 runs to 15 residues. The CDR3, as DNA: TGTGCCAGCGGCCCCAGTGGGAGGGCTTACAATGAGCAGTTCTTC. It yields the protein CASGPSGRAYNEQFF.

This chain joins TRBV7-9 and TRBJ2-1; 9 positions match TRBD2. Germline-derived CDR1 and CDR2 are SEHNR and FQNEAQ (reference sequence). Trimming took 1 base from V and 8 from J; bases not matched to a gene: 6. The CDR3 totals 15 residues. CDR3 loop: CASSLVVAGVDEQFF. The CDR3, as DNA: TGTGCCAGCAGCTTAGTGGTAGCGGGAGTAGATGAGCAGTTCTTC.

The CDR3: CASSLVGGPAEQYF. CDR3 DNA sequence: TGTGCCAGCAGTTTAGTCGGCGGACCTGCCGAGCAGTACTTC. The rearrangement uses TRBV27 and TRBJ2-7, with D hard to call. Germline CDR1 reads MNHEY; CDR2 reads SMNVEV (reference sequence). CDR3 length equals 14 residues. V was shortened by 2 bases and J by 6 bases, with 14 bases between the two germline ends.

The chain combines TRBV5-1 with TRBJ1-1; D perhaps matches TRBD1 (6 bases). Germline assignment: CDR1 SGHRS and CDR2 YFSETQ. This CDR3 comprises 13 residues. The germline V and J ends were trimmed by 2 bases and 4 bases, with 9 bases remaining between them. CDR3 sequence (DNA): TGCGCCAGCAGCTTAGGGGGGGTCACTGAAGCTTTCTTT. This gives the protein CASSLGGVTEAFF.

As for this clone: Other DNA sequences within the sample encode an identical CDR3. J is TRBJ2-7 and V is TRBV6-5, with unresolved D. The CDR3 sequence is 13 residues long. Trimming cost V 2 bases and J 1 base, with 6 bases left between them. Germline V gene sequence: CDR1 MNHEY, CDR2 SVGAGI. The CDR3 DNA is TGTGCCAGCAGTTACGCCGGGTCCTACGAGCAGTACTTC. Amino acids: CASSYAGSYEQYF.

V usage is TRBV27 and J usage is TRBJ2-5; D not certain. The V end lost 9 bases, the J end lost 5 bases, and 13 bases lay between the germline ends. The length of the CDR3 is 12 residues. Germline V gene sequence: CDR1 MNHEY, CDR2 SMNVEV (reference sequence). CDR3 bases: TGTGCCAGTAGAGATTATGGGGAGACCCAGTACTTC. Its translation: CASRDYGETQYF.

This clone was picked up one time. This specimen includes other DNA sequences encoding the same CDR3. The chain combines TRBV9 with TRBJ1-5, with no clear D. The CDR3 length is 13 residues. With 0 bases removed from V and 4 bases from J, the gap between germline ends came to 5 bases. Looked up from germline, CDR1 is SGDLS and CDR2 is YYNGEE. DNA for the CDR3: TGTGCCAGCAGCGTAGAGGTAAATCAGCCCCAGCATTTT. Its translation: CASSVEVNQPQHF.

The chain combines TRBV7-6 with TRBJ2-7; 10 nucleotides agree with TRBD1. With V trimmed by 4 bases and J by 4 bases, 10 bases remained unmatched. The germline gives CDR1 SGHVS, CDR2 FNYEAQ. This CDR3 is built from 16 residues. The CDR3 loop is CASSYSSDRGGYEQYF. The CDR3 coding sequence is TGTGCCAGCAGCTATAGTTCGGACAGGGGGGGTTACGAGCAGTACTTC.

Comments on this clone: Additional DNA sequences in this sample encode the identical CDR3. In DNA form, the CDR3 reads TGCAGCGTGGGAGCGGGTGAGCAGTACTTC. Translated, it gives CSVGAGEQYF. The chain uses TRBV29-1 and TRBJ2-7; possible D gene TRBD2, 6 bases. The CDR3 runs 10 residues. The germline V gene has CDR1 SQVTM and CDR2 ANQGSEA. V was cut by 6 bases and J by 7 bases, with 10 bases left in between.

The chain couples TRBV28 to TRBJ2-7; 14 positions agree with TRBD2. In germline, CDR1 is MDHEN, CDR2 SYDVKM. The V and J ends lost 4 bases and 5 bases, in that order; junction bases with no gene match: 10. The CDR3 is 17 residues long. The CDR3 protein is CASSSASGTSGSHEQYF. In nucleotides, the CDR3 is TGTGCCAGCAGTTCAGCATCCGGGACTAGCGGGAGCCACGAGCAGTACTTC.

The chain uses TRBV10-3 and TRBJ2-7, with 12 bases lining up with TRBD2. With 3 bases clipped from V and 2 bases from J, the junction kept 5 bases outside the gene matches. The CDR3 has 16 residues. Germline CDR1 is ENHRY and CDR2 is SYGVKD. This CDR3 reads CAISDTSGRLPYEQYF. In DNA form, the CDR3 reads TGTGCCATCAGTGATACTAGCGGGAGGCTGCCCTACGAGCAGTACTTC.

This clone came up once. The chain links TRBV28 to TRBJ2-1, with 8 bases fitting TRBD2. The CDR3 runs 16 residues. Germline CDR1 and CDR2: MDHEN and SYDVKM. Trimming at V came to 6 bases and at J to 4 bases, leaving 11 bases not matched to a gene. CDR3 region: CASRGPAGLGYNEQFF. The CDR3, as DNA: TGTGCCAGCAGGGGCCCGGCGGGACTAGGTTACAATGAGCAGTTCTTC.

The chain is built from TRBV5-1 and TRBJ2-7; D gene ambiguous. Germline CDR1 SGHRS, CDR2 YFSETQ. This CDR3 comprises 18 residues. Trimming cost V 4 bases and J 3 bases, with 26 bases left between them. DNA of the CDR3: TGCGCCAGCAGCCCCCACCCCAGCTTATACAAAGCCGACTACGAGCAGTACTTC. Translation: CASSPHPSLYKADYEQYF. Together with reference TRBV5-1 and TRBJ2-7, the CDR3 gives the full variable domain: KAGVTQTPRYLIKTRGQQVTLSCSPISGHRSVSWYQQTPGQGLQFLFEYFSETQRNKGNFPGRFSGRQFSNSRSEMNVSTLELGDSALYLCASSPHPSLYKADYEQYFGPGTRLTVT.

The chain carries TRBV28 and TRBJ2-7; perhaps TRBD2 as D (5 bases). With 1 base removed from V and 3 bases from J, the gap between germline ends came to 7 bases. Germline V gene data show CDR1 as MDHEN and CDR2 as SYDVKM. The CDR3 length is 13 residues. CDR3 in amino acids: CASSLFGDYEQYF. Here the CDR3 DNA reads TGTGCCAGCAGTTTATTCGGGGACTACGAGCAGTACTTC.

V is TRBV28 and J is TRBJ2-5, with 11 bases aligning to TRBD2. Trimming at V came to 3 bases and at J to 0 bases, leaving 18 bases not matched to a gene. Germline V gives CDR1 MDHEN, CDR2 SYDVKM. This CDR3 has 21 residues. CDR3 coding DNA: TGTGCCAGCAGTTTCAGCTTCAGCTCGGTGGCTAGCGGGAGGAACCAAGAGACCCAGTACTTC. Its protein product is CASSFSFSSVASGRNQETQYF.

This sequence joins TRBV7-9 and TRBJ2-7; 7 bases map to TRBD1. The V segment lost 5 bases and the J segment 6 bases; nucleotides outside the gene matches: 16. CDR1 SEHNR and CDR2 FQNEAQ come from the germline V gene (reference sequence). The CDR3 contains 16 residues. CDR3 DNA sequence: TGTGCCAGCAGCGTCGGACAGGCCGGGACACTCTTCGAGCAGTACTTC. Its protein product is CASSVGQAGTLFEQYF.

The chain combines TRBV30 with TRBJ2-7; D might be TRBD1 or TRBD2, each matching 5 bases. Germline V CDR1 and CDR2: GTSNPN, SVGIG (reference sequence). V shed 8 bases and J shed 3 bases, with 11 bases lying between them. CDR3 length: 11 amino acids. CDR3 DNA: TGTGCCCGAAGGGACGGCTACGAGCAGTACTTC. Translated, it gives CARRDGYEQYF.

J is TRBJ1-1 and V is TRBV6-1; D possibly corresponds to TRBD1 (5 bases). Germline V lookup: CDR1 MNHNS, CDR2 SASEGT. The CDR3 has 12 residues. V shed 4 bases and J shed 6 bases, with 9 bases lying between them. CDR3 protein: CASSAIGAEAFF. The CDR3 nucleotides are TGTGCCAGCAGTGCAATAGGGGCTGAAGCTTTCTTT.